This T cell receptor beta chain came from a study of cytomegalovirus exposure and HLA in healthy donors. In this sample, this clone turned up a few times. Primers: 60 Vbeta forward and 13 Jbeta reverse. Measured with immunoSEQ multiplex PCR; TCRdb has only the in-frame clones, and not every one. The sample holds 100,000 to 150,000 clones, around four fifths seen once. Trimming took off 5 bases at V and 7 bases at J, with 9 bases between the two ends. Germline CDR1 and CDR2: MNHEY and SMNVEV (reference sequence). The CDR3 has 12 amino acids. The V gene is TRBV27, the J gene TRBJ1-5; no firm D call. The source material was PBMCs. This TCR derives from a man between 18 and 29 years old in good health and CMV-seropositive. As DNA, the CDR3 is TGTGCCAGCAGTAAGGGAGGCCAGCCCCAGCATTTT. It encodes CASSKGGQPQHF.